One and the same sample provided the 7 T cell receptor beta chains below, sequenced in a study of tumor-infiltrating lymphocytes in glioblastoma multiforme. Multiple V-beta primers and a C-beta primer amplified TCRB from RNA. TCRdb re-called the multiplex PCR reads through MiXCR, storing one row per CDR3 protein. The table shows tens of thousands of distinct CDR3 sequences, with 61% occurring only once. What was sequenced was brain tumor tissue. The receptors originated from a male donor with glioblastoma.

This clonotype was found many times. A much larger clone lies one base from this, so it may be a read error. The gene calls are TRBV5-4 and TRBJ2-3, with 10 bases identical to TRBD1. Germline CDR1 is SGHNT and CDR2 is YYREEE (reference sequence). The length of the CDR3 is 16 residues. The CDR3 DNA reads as TGTGCCAGCAGTTTGGGGGACAGGGGAAGCACAGATACGCAGTATTTT. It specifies CASSLGDRGSTDTQYF. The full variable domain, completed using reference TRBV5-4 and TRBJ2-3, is ETGVTQSPTHLIKTRGQQVTLRCSSQSGHNTVSWYQQALGQGPQFIFQYYREEENGRGNFPPRFSGLQFPNYSSELNVNALELDDSALYLCASSLGDRGSTDTQYFGPGTRLTVL.

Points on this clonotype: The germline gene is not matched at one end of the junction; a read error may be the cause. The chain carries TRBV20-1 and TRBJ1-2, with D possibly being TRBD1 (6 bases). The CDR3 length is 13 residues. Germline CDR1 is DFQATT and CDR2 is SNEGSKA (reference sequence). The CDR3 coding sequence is TGCAATGCTCTCCGGGACACGGGCTATGACTACACCTTC. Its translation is CNALRDTGYDYTF.

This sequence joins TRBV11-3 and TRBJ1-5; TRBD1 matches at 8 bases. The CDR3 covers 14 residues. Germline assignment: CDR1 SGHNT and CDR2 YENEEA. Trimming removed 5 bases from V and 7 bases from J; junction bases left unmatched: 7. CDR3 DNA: TGTGCCAGCAGCCCTCGACAGGGGTTGCAGCCCCAGCATTTT. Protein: CASSPRQGLQPQHF.

CDR3 bases: TGCAGTGCTAGAGGGGTGGGGATAGTTGGTTACGAGCAGTACTTC. This translates into CSARGVGIVGYEQYF. The J gene is TRBJ2-5, the V gene TRBV20-1; D unclear. The J call is uncertain, as TRBJ2-7 better fits the DNA end. Germline assignment: CDR1 DFQATT and CDR2 SNEGSKA (reference sequence). The CDR3 is 15 residues long.

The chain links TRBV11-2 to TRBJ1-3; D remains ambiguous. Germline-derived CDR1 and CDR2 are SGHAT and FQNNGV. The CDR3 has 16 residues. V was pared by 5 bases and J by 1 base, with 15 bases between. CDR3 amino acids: CASSPVRFGSGNTIYF. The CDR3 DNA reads TGTGCCAGCAGCCCGGTACGGTTTGGTTCTGGAAACACCATATATTTT.

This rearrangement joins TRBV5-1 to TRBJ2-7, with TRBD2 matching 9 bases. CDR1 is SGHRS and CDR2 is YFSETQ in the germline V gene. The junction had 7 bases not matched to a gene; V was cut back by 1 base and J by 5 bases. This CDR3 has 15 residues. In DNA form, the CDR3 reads TGCGCCAGCAGCTTGCTCGCGGGAGGGCCTCACGAGCAGTACTTC. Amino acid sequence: CASSLLAGGPHEQYF.

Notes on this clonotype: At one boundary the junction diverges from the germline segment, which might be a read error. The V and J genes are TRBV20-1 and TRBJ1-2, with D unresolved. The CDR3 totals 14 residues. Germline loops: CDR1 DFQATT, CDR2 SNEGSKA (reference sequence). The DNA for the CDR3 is TGCAATGCTAGAGATCGACCGGGGAGGTACGGCTACACCTTC. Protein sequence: CNARDRPGRYGYTF.